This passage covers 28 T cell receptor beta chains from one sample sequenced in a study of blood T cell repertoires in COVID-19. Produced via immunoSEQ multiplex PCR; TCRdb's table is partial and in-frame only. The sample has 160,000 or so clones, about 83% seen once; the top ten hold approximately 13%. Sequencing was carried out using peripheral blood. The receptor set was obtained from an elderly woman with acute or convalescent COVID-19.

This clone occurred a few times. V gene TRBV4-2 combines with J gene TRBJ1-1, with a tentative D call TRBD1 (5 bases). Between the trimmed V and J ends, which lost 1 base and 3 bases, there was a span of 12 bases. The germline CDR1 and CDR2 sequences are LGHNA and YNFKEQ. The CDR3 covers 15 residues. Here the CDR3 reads CASSQGGGEDTEAFF. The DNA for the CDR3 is TGTGCCAGCAGCCAAGGGGGAGGGGAGGACACTGAAGCTTTCTTT.

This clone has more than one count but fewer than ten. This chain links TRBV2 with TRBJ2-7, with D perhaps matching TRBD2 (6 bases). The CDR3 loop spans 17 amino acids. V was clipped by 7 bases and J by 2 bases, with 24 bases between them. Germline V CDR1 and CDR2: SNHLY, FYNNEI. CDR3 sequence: CASTAGPTVASTYEQYF. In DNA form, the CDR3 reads TGTGCCAGCACCGCGGGACCCACGGTAGCGTCCACCTACGAGCAGTACTTC. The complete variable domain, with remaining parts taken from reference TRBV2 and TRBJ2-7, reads EPEVTQTPSHQVTQMGQEVILRCVPISNHLYFYWYRQILGQKVEFLVSFYNNEISEKSEIFDDQFSVERPDGSNFTLKIRSTKLEDSAMYFCASTAGPTVASTYEQYFGPGTRLTVT.

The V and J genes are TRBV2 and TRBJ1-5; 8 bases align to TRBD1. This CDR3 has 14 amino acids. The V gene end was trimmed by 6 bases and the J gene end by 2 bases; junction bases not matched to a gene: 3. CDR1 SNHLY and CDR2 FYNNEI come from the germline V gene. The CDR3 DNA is TGTGCCAGCAGAGTGACAGGGGGCAATCAGCCCCAGCATTTT. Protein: CASRVTGGNQPQHF.

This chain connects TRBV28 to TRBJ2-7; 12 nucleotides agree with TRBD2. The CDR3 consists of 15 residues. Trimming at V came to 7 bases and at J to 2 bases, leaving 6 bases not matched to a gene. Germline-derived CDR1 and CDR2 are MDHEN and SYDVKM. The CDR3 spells CASTAASGRAYEQYF. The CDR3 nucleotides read TGTGCCAGCACCGCGGCTAGCGGGAGGGCCTACGAGCAGTACTTC.

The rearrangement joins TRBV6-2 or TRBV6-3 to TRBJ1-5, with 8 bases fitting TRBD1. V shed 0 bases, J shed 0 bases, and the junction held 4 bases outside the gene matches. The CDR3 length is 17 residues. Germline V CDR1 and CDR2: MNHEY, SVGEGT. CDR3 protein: CASSYSSGGYSNQPQHF. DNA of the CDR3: TGTGCCAGCAGTTACTCCTCAGGGGGCTATAGCAATCAGCCCCAGCATTTT.

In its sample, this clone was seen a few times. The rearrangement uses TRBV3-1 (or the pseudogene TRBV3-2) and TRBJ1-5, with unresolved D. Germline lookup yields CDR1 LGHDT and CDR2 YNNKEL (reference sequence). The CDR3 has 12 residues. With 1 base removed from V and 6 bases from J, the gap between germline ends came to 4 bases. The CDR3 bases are TGTGCCAGCAGCCAAGCGAGTCAGCCCCAGCATTTT. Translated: CASSQASQPQHF.

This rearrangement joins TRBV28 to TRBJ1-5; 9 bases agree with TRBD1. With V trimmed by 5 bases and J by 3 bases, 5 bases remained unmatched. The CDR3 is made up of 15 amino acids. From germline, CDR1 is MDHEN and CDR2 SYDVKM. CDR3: CASSLGDRDNQPQHF. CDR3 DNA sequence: TGTGCCAGCAGTCTAGGGGACAGGGACAATCAGCCCCAGCATTTT.

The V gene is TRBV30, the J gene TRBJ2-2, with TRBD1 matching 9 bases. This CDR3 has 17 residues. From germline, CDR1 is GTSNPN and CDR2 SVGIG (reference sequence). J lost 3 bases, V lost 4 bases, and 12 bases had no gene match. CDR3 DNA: TGTGCCTGGAACCGTACCCCTACAGGGGGCTACACCGGGGAGCTGTTTTTT. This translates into CAWNRTPTGGYTGELFF. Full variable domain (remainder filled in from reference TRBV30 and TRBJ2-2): SQTIHQWPATLVQPVGSPLSLECTVEGTSNPNLYWYRQAAGRGLQLLFYSVGIGQISSEVPQNLSASRPQDRQFILSSKKLLLSDSGFYLCAWNRTPTGGYTGELFFGEGSRLTVL.

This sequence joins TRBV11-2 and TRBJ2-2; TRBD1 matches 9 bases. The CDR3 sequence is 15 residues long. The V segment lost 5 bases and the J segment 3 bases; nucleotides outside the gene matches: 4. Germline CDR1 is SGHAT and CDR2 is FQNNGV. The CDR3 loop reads CASSPGQGYTGELFF. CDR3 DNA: TGTGCCAGCAGCCCGGGACAGGGTTACACCGGGGAGCTGTTTTTT.

The CDR3, as DNA: TGCGCCAGCAGCTCGACAGGGTCTAGGGGCTACACCTTC. Its translation: CASSSTGSRGYTF. This chain uses TRBV5-1 with TRBJ1-2, with 7 bases lining up with TRBD1. Germline CDR1 and CDR2: SGHRS and YFSETQ. The CDR3 contains 13 residues. V gave up 3 bases and J gave up 8 bases; unmatched junction bases: 7. Together with reference TRBV5-1 and TRBJ1-2, the CDR3 gives the full variable domain: KAGVTQTPRYLIKTRGQQVTLSCSPISGHRSVSWYQQTPGQGLQFLFEYFSETQRNKGNFPGRFSGRQFSNSRSEMNVSTLELGDSALYLCASSSTGSRGYTFGSGTRLTVV.

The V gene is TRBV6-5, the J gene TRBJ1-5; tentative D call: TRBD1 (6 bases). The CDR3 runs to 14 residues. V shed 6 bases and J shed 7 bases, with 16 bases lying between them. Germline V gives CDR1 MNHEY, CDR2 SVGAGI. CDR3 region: CASSSRQDGQPQHF. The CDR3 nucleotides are TGTGCCAGCAGCTCTCGACAGGATGGGCAGCCCCAGCATTTT.

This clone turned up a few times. Written as DNA, the CDR3 is TGTGCCAGCAGCTTAGCGTCTGTTCTTCGGCCCCAGCATTTT. Its translation: CASSLASVLRPQHF. The rearrangement joins TRBV7-2 to TRBJ1-5; D gene ambiguous. This CDR3 contains 14 residues. Germline V gene data show CDR1 as SGHTA and CDR2 as FQGNSA. Deletions cut 0 bases from V and 9 bases from J, with 12 bases between.

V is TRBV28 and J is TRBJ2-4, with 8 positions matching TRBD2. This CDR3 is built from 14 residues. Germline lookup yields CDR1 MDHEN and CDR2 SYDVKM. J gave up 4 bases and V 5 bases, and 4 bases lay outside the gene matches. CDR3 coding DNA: TGTGCCAGCAGTACAGGACTAGCAAAAAACATTCAGTACTTC. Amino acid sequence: CASSTGLAKNIQYF.

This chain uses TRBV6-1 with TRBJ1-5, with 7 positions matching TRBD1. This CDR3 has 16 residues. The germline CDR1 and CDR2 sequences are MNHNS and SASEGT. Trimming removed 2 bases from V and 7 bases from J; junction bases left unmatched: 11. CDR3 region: CASSESWDSAYQPQHF. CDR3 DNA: TGTGCCAGCAGTGAAAGTTGGGACAGTGCATACCAGCCCCAGCATTTT.

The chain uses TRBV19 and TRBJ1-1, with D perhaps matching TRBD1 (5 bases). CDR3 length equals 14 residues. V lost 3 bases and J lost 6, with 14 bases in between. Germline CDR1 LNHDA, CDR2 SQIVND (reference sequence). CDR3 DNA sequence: TGTGCCAGTAGTATCCAGGGTTGGGCCCCTGAAGCTTTCTTT. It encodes CASSIQGWAPEAFF.

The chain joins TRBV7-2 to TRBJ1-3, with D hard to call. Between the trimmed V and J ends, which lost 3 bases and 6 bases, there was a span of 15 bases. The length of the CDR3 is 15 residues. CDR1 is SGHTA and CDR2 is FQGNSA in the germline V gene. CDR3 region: CASSFLAGEVNTIYF. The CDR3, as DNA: TGTGCCAGCAGCTTTCTTGCCGGGGAGGTAAACACCATATATTTT.

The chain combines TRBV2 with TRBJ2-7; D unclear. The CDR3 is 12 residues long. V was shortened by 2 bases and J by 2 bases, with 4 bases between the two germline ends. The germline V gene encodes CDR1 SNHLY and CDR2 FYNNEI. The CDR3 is CASSETAYEQYF. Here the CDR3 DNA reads TGTGCCAGCAGTGAAACGGCCTACGAGCAGTACTTC. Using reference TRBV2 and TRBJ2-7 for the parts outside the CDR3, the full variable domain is EPEVTQTPSHQVTQMGQEVILRCVPISNHLYFYWYRQILGQKVEFLVSFYNNEISEKSEIFDDQFSVERPDGSNFTLKIRSTKLEDSAMYFCASSETAYEQYFGPGTRLTVT.

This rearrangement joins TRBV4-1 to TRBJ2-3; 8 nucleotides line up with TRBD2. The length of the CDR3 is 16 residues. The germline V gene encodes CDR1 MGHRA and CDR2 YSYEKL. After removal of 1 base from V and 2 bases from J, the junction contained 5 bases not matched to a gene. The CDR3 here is CASSQVSGGNTDTQYF. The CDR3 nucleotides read TGCGCCAGCAGCCAAGTGAGCGGGGGAAACACAGATACGCAGTATTTT.

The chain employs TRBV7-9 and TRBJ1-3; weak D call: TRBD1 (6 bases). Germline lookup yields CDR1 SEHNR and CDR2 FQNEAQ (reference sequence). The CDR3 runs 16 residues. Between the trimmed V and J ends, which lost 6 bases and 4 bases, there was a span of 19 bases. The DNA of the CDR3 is TGTGCCAGCAGTCGTGATACCGGGACAACCGGAAACACCATATATTTT. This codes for CASSRDTGTTGNTIYF.

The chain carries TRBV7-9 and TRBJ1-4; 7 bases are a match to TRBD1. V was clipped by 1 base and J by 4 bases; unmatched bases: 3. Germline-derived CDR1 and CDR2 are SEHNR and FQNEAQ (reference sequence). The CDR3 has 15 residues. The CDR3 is CASSLGDRLNEKLFF. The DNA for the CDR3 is TGTGCCAGCAGCTTAGGGGACAGACTTAATGAAAAACTGTTTTTT.

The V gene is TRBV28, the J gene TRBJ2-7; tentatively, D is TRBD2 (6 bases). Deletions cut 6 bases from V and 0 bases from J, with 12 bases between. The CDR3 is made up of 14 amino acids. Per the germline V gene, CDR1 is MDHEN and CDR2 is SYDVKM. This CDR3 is CASRRTKRSYEQYF. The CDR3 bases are TGTGCCAGCAGACGGACTAAGCGCTCCTACGAGCAGTACTTC.

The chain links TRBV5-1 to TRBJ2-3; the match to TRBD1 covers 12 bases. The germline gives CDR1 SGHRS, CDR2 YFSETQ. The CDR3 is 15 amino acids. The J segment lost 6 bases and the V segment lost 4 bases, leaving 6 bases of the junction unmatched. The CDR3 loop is CASSRGQGAGDTQYF. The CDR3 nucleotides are TGCGCCAGCAGCCGGGGACAGGGGGCAGGGGATACGCAGTATTTT.

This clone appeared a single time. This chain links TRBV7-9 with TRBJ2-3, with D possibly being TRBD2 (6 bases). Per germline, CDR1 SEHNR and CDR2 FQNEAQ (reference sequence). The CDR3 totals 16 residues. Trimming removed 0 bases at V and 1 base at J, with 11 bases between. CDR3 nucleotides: TGTGCCAGCAGCTTAGCTCTAGCGAGGGGCACAGATACGCAGTATTTT. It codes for CASSLALARGTDTQYF.

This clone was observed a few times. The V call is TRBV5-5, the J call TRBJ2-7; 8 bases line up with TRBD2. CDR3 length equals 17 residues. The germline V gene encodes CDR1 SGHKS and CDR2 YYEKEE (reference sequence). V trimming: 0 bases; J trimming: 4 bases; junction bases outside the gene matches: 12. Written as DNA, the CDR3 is TGTGCCAGCAGCTTGGCCGGATTAAGCGGGAGCCTTTACGAGCAGTACTTC. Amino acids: CASSLAGLSGSLYEQYF.

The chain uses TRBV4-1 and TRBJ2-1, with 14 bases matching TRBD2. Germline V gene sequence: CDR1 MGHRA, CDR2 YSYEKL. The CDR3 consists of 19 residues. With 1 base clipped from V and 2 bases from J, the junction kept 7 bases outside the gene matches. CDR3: CASSQGPGTSGRAYNEQFF. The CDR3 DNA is TGCGCCAGCAGCCAAGGCCCTGGGACTAGCGGGAGAGCCTACAATGAGCAGTTCTTC.

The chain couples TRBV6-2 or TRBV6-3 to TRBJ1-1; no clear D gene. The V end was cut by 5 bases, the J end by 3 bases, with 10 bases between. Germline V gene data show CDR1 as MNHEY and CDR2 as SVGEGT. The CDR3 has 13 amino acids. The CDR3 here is CASSTGLYTEAFF. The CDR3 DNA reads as TGTGCCAGCAGTACTGGACTGTACACTGAAGCTTTCTTT.

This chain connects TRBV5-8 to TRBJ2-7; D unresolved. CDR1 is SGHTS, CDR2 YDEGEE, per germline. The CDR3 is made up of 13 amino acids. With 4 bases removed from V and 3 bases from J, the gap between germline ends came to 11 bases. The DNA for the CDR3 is TGTGCCAGCAGCCTTCAGGCATTCTACGAGCAGTACTTC. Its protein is CASSLQAFYEQYF.

This CDR3 reads CASVGQGGGYTF. CDR3 DNA: TGTGCCAGCGTGGGACAGGGAGGTGGCTACACCTTC. The chain has TRBV28 and TRBJ1-2, with TRBD1 matching 9 bases. CDR3 size: 12 residues. CDR1 and CDR2 (germline): MDHEN, SYDVKM. Trimming at V came to 8 bases and at J to 7 bases, leaving 5 bases not matched to a gene.